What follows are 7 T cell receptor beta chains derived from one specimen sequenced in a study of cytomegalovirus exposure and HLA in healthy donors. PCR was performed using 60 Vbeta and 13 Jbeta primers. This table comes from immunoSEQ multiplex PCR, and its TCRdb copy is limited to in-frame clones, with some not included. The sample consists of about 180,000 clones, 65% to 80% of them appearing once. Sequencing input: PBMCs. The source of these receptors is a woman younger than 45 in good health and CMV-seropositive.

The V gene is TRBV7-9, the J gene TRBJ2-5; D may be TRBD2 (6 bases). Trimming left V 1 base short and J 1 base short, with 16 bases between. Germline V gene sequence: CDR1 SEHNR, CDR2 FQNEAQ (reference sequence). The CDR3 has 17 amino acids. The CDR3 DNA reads TGTGCCAGCAGCTTAGGGGTCGACTCGCGGGGCCAAGAGACCCAGTACTTC. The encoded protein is CASSLGVDSRGQETQYF.

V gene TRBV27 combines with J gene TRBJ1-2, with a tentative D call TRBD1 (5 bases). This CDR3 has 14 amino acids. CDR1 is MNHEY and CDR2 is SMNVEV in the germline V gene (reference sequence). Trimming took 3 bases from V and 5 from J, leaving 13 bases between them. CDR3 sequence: CASSFSQAGYGYTF. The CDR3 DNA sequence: TGTGCCAGCAGTTTCTCACAGGCGGGGTATGGCTACACCTTC.

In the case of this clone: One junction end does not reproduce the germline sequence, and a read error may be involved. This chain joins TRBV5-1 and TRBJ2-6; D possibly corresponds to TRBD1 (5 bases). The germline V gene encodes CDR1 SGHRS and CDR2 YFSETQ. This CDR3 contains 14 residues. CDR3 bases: TGCGCCAGCAGCTTGGAAGTTGGGGCCAACGGCCTGACTTTC. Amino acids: CASSLEVGANGLTF.

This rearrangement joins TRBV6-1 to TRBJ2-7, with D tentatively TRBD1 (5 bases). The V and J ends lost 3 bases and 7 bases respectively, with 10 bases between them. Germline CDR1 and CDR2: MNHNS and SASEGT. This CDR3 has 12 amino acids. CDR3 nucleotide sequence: TGTGCCAGCAGTGACAGGGTTGGAGAGCAGTACTTC. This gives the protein CASSDRVGEQYF.

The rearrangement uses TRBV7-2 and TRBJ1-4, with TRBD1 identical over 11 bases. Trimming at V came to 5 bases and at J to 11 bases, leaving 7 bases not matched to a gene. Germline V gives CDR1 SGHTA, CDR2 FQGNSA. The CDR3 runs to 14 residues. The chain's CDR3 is CASSGRTGGGKLFF. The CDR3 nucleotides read TGTGCCAGCAGCGGACGGACAGGGGGCGGGAAACTGTTTTTT.

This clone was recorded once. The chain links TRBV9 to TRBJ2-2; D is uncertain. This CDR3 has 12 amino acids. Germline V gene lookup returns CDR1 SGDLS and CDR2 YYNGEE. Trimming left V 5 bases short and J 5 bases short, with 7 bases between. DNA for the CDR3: TGTGCCAGCAGGCTCGGGACCGGGGAGCTGTTTTTT. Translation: CASRLGTGELFF.

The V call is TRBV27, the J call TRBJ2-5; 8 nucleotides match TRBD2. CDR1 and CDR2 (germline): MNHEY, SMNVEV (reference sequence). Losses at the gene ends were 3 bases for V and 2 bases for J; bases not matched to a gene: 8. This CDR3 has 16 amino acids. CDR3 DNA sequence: TGTGCCAGCAGTTTTTCGGGGGGGTTTAATCAAGAGACCCAGTACTTC. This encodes CASSFSGGFNQETQYF.